A selection of T cell receptor beta chains follows, all from one sample in a study of human T cells and chemical hapten exposure. TCRdb re-called the RACE reads through MiXCR, storing one row per CDR3 protein. The sample contains about 45,000 distinct CDR3 sequences, 4% to 4.5% of which appear only once. The sample comprised whole blood. Every receptor here comes from a human donor in good health. Some clones in this sample may be carry-over from other donors' samples. Both conserved end residues are part of each CDR3. The D gene is left open where the match is weak. Only some rows state a clone size, as once, few, many or a class for expanded clones.

v_gene: TRBV28; abundance: many; d_gene: -; len: 15; j_gene: TRBJ2-7; CDR3nt: TGTGCCAGCAGCCGCCCCGCTAGAGGGGAGTACGAGCAGTACTTC; CDR3aa: CASSRPARGEYEQYF
v_gene: TRBV28; abundance: -; d_gene: -; len: 11; j_gene: TRBJ1-1; CDR3nt: TGTGCCAGCAGTGTTAACAGGGAAGCTTTCTTT; CDR3aa: CASSVNREAFF
v_gene: TRBV11-2; abundance: -; d_gene: -; len: 16; j_gene: TRBJ2-3; CDR3nt: TGTGCCAGCAGCTTATCGAGGAGATCTAGCACAGATACGCAGTATTTT; CDR3aa: CASSLSRRSSTDTQYF
v_gene: TRBV7-9; abundance: -; d_gene: TRBD2; len: 15; j_gene: TRBJ2-3; CDR3nt: TGTGCCAGCAACCCAAGCGGGAGTGGGCCAGATACGCAGTATTTT; CDR3aa: CASNPSGSGPDTQYF
v_gene: TRBV28; abundance: few; d_gene: -; len: 14; j_gene: TRBJ2-5; CDR3nt: TGTGCCAGCAGTTTAAAGGGGGGATACGAGACCCAGTACTTC; CDR3aa: CASSLKGGYETQYF
v_gene: TRBV13; abundance: -; d_gene: -; len: 14; j_gene: TRBJ2-7; CDR3nt: TGTGCCAGCAGCCGCGGGACACCCTCCTACGAGCAGTACTTC; CDR3aa: CASSRGTPSYEQYF
v_gene: TRBV29-1; abundance: few; d_gene: TRBD1; len: 12; j_gene: TRBJ2-7; CDR3nt: TGCAGCGTAAGGGACAGCGAATACGAGCAGTACTTC; CDR3aa: CSVRDSEYEQYF
v_gene: TRBV29-1; abundance: many; d_gene: -; len: 15; j_gene: TRBJ2-7; CDR3nt: TGCAGCCAAATTAATAGGCGCGGCACCCCCTACGAGCAGTACTTC; CDR3aa: CSQINRRGTPYEQYF
v_gene: TRBV7-9; abundance: many; d_gene: -; len: 16; j_gene: TRBJ2-3; CDR3nt: TGTGCCAGCAGCCCCCCCTGGTCTTTGGTGACAGATACGCAGTATTTT; CDR3aa: CASSPPWSLVTDTQYF
v_gene: TRBV27; abundance: many; d_gene: -; len: 13; j_gene: TRBJ1-1; CDR3nt: TGTGCCAGCAGTTTAGAGAGATACACTGAAGCTTTCTTT; CDR3aa: CASSLERYTEAFF
v_gene: TRBV5-6; abundance: many; d_gene: TRBD2; len: 17; j_gene: TRBJ2-2; CDR3nt: TGTGCCAGCAGCCCCGATGGGACTAGCGGGGGGACCGGGGAGCTGTTTTTT; CDR3aa: CASSPDGTSGGTGELFF
v_gene: TRBV6-1; abundance: -; d_gene: -; len: 14; j_gene: TRBJ2-2; CDR3nt: TGTGCCAGCAGTGAAGCAGATTTTCCCGGGGAGCTGTTTTTT; CDR3aa: CASSEADFPGELFF
v_gene: TRBV6-2/TRBV6-3; abundance: few; d_gene: TRBD1; len: 13; j_gene: TRBJ1-5; CDR3nt: TGTGCCAACAGTAAACAGGGGAGTCAGCCCCAGCATTTT; CDR3aa: CANSKQGSQPQHF
v_gene: TRBV23-1; abundance: many; d_gene: -; len: 18; j_gene: TRBJ2-4; CDR3nt: TGCGCCAGCAGTCAGGCCCAACGCTACAATCTAGCCAAAAACATTCAGTACTTC; CDR3aa: CASSQAQRYNLAKNIQYF
v_gene: TRBV6-5; abundance: many; d_gene: TRBD2; len: 16; j_gene: TRBJ2-7; CDR3nt: TGTGCCAGCAGTCCCTTTACTAGCGGGAGTTTCTACGAGCAGTACTTC; CDR3aa: CASSPFTSGSFYEQYF
v_gene: TRBV28; abundance: few; d_gene: TRBD1; len: 18; j_gene: TRBJ1-5; CDR3nt: TGTGCCAGCAGACTAATGGGACAGGGAGTTGCGAGCAATCAGCCCCAGCATTTT; CDR3aa: CASRLMGQGVASNQPQHF
v_gene: TRBV2; abundance: many; d_gene: -; len: 15; j_gene: TRBJ2-1; CDR3nt: TGTGCCAGCAGTGTAAAGCGGGCGACCTACAATGAGCAGTTCTTC; CDR3aa: CASSVKRATYNEQFF
v_gene: TRBV11-2; abundance: many; d_gene: -; len: 12; j_gene: TRBJ2-7; CDR3nt: TGTGCCAGCAGCCCATTACTCTACGAGCAGTACTTC; CDR3aa: CASSPLLYEQYF
v_gene: TRBV29-1; abundance: few; d_gene: -; len: 12; j_gene: TRBJ2-1; CDR3nt: TGCAGCGTGGGCCGTGGGAGTAATGAGCAGTTCTTC; CDR3aa: CSVGRGSNEQFF
v_gene: TRBV19; abundance: many; d_gene: TRBD2; len: 15; j_gene: TRBJ2-7; CDR3nt: TGTGCCAGTACCCTGGGACTAGACAAAAGCTACGAGCAGTACTTC; CDR3aa: CASTLGLDKSYEQYF
v_gene: TRBV10-3; abundance: many; d_gene: -; len: 12; j_gene: TRBJ1-1; CDR3nt: TGTGCCATCAGCAAGGAGCAGGTTGAAGCTTTCTTT; CDR3aa: CAISKEQVEAFF
v_gene: TRBV28; abundance: -; d_gene: -; len: 13; j_gene: TRBJ2-1; CDR3nt: TGTGCCAGCCGCGCCCGGATTGGCAATGAGCAGTTCTTC; CDR3aa: CASRARIGNEQFF
v_gene: TRBV25-1; abundance: -; d_gene: -; len: 16; j_gene: TRBJ2-1; CDR3nt: TGTGCCAGCAGTGAACTGTTTCGAGGGCACTACAATGAGCAGTTCTTC; CDR3aa: CASSELFRGHYNEQFF
v_gene: TRBV5-6; abundance: many; d_gene: TRBD1; len: 15; j_gene: TRBJ1-2; CDR3nt: TGTGCCAGCAGCTTGGTAAGGGGGCGCGCCTATGGCTACACCTTC; CDR3aa: CASSLVRGRAYGYTF
v_gene: TRBV3-1; abundance: many; d_gene: TRBD2; len: 15; j_gene: TRBJ2-7; CDR3nt: TGTGCCAGCAGCCAAACGCCTAGCGGGAAGGGCGAGCAGTACTTC; CDR3aa: CASSQTPSGKGEQYF
v_gene: TRBV7-2; abundance: -; d_gene: TRBD1; len: 15; j_gene: TRBJ1-1; CDR3nt: TGTGCCAGCAGCTTAGGAGGGGGCGCCGGCACTGAAGCTTTCTTT; CDR3aa: CASSLGGGAGTEAFF
v_gene: TRBV3-1; abundance: many; d_gene: TRBD1; len: 15; j_gene: TRBJ1-1; CDR3nt: TGTGCCAGCAGCCAAGGACAGGGAGTGAACACTGAAGCTTTCTTT; CDR3aa: CASSQGQGVNTEAFF
v_gene: TRBV14; abundance: few; d_gene: TRBD2; len: 15; j_gene: TRBJ2-3; CDR3nt: TGTGCCAGCAGCCCCAGACTAGCGGTCACAGATACGCAGTATTTT; CDR3aa: CASSPRLAVTDTQYF
v_gene: TRBV29-1; abundance: many; d_gene: -; len: 12; j_gene: TRBJ1-4; CDR3nt: TGCAGCGTTGACGGGGGTGGAGAAAAACTGTTTTTT; CDR3aa: CSVDGGGEKLFF
v_gene: TRBV2; abundance: many; d_gene: -; len: 15; j_gene: TRBJ2-1; CDR3nt: TGTGCCAGCAGGAACGAGGCGGGTCCCTACAATGAGCAGTTCTTC; CDR3aa: CASRNEAGPYNEQFF
v_gene: TRBV5-1; abundance: many; d_gene: TRBD1; len: 15; j_gene: TRBJ2-5; CDR3nt: TGCGCCAGCAGCTTGTACGGGACAGGTGAAAAGACCCAGTACTTC; CDR3aa: CASSLYGTGEKTQYF
v_gene: TRBV11-2; abundance: many; d_gene: -; len: 13; j_gene: TRBJ2-5; CDR3nt: TGTGCCAGCAGCAACGACCGAGGGGAGACCCAGTACTTC; CDR3aa: CASSNDRGETQYF